This T cell receptor (beta chain) appears in the sequencing data of a study of T cell responses to AZD1222 COVID-19 vaccine. Second-dose recipients at about 4 or about 12 weeks were treated as one pooled group. Study findings and constraints: Only five to seven AZD1222 recipients were seropositive at baseline. Spike-specific TCR breadth rose after two AZD1222 doses, and depth rose as well. Females outnumbered males among donors, who were mostly white British; clonal diversity was possibly underestimated.

This clone has only a few counts. Its antigen remains unknown. CDR1 MDHEN and CDR2 SYDVKM come from the germline V gene. There are 17 residues in the CDR3. Trimming at V came to 4 bases and at J to 2 bases, leaving 7 bases not matched to a gene. TCRdb keeps only in-frame clones here, not all; method: immunoSEQ multiplex PCR. The table includes about 120,000 clones, approximately 86% detected once. V gene TRBV28 combines with J gene TRBJ1-5; TRBD1 agrees at 11 bases. This receptor was identified in an adult who received the AZD1222 COVID-19 vaccine. Source: peripheral blood, taken 28 days after the second AZD1222 dose. The CDR3 DNA reads TGTGCCAGCAGTTCGTGGACAGGGGGCGCGGGCAATCAGCCCCAGCATTTT. This translates into CASSSWTGGAGNQPQHF.